One and the same sample provided the 19 T cell receptor beta chains below, sequenced in a study of blood T cell repertoires in COVID-19. Clones were read by immunoSEQ multiplex PCR, and TCRdb kept only the in-frame ones, dropping some. The sample gives fewer than 300,000 clones, 83% of which show up once; more than 8% is in the top ten. The specimen sequenced was peripheral blood. The receptor source for this set is a woman in her 50s who had recovered from COVID-19.

This clone came up a few times. The chain is built from TRBV7-2 and TRBJ1-4; TRBD1 agrees at 8 bases. The germline V gene encodes CDR1 SGHTA and CDR2 FQGNSA. The CDR3 covers 17 residues. The ends lost 5 bases at V and 4 bases at J; junction bases unmatched: 12. As DNA, the CDR3 is TGTGCCAGCAGCCTCACAGGGGGGCGCGTCTATAATGAAAAACTGTTTTTT. This translates into CASSLTGGRVYNEKLFF.

The V and J genes are TRBV7-2 and TRBJ2-7; 8 bases fit TRBD1. Germline CDR1 is SGHTA and CDR2 is FQGNSA. After removal of 5 bases from V and 0 bases from J, the junction contained 0 bases not matched to a gene. The CDR3 contains 13 residues. Written as DNA, the CDR3 is TGTGCCAGCAGCACAGGGGGCTCCTACGAGCAGTACTTC. This sequence encodes CASSTGGSYEQYF.

This chain links TRBV6-2 or TRBV6-3 with TRBJ1-2; 9 positions agree with TRBD1. The germline CDR1 and CDR2 sequences are MNHEY and SVGEGT. Losses at the gene ends were 2 bases for V and 7 bases for J; bases not matched to a gene: 5. The CDR3 contains 14 residues. This CDR3 is CASSYRTGEAGYTF. Here the CDR3 DNA reads TGTGCCAGCAGTTACCGGACAGGGGAGGCTGGCTACACCTTC.

The V call is TRBV2, the J call TRBJ2-3, with D uncertain. Germline assignment: CDR1 SNHLY and CDR2 FYNNEI. V was clipped by 5 bases and J by 0 bases, with 6 bases between them. The CDR3 consists of 13 residues. Here the CDR3 DNA reads TGTGCCAGCAGTACTACTAGCACAGATACGCAGTATTTT. It yields the protein CASSTTSTDTQYF.

The chain joins TRBV9 to TRBJ1-3; the D is unclear. The CDR3 extends over 16 amino acids. The germline gives CDR1 SGDLS, CDR2 YYNGEE. V shed 4 bases and J shed 4 bases, with 18 bases lying between them. Here the CDR3 DNA reads TGTGCCAGCAGCCCCCGGACGGAGGGATGGGGAAACACCATATATTTT. Its protein is CASSPRTEGWGNTIYF.

The chain has TRBV6-6 and TRBJ1-1; 8 bases fit TRBD1. CDR1 and CDR2 from the germline V gene are MNHNY and SVGAGI (reference sequence). The CDR3 loop spans 14 amino acids. Trimming at V came to 8 bases and at J to 5 bases, leaving 10 bases not matched to a gene. The CDR3 DNA reads TGTGCCAGCGATCCTCAGGGGGCAAGGACTGAAGCTTTCTTT. As protein: CASDPQGARTEAFF.

This chain uses TRBV6-5 with TRBJ2-5; D is uncertain. The germline gives CDR1 MNHEY, CDR2 SVGAGI. This CDR3 region has 12 residues. The V gene lost 6 bases and the J gene lost 4 bases, with 9 bases spanning the gap. The CDR3 region is CASRALPETQYF. CDR3 nucleotide sequence: TGTGCCAGCAGGGCCCTCCCAGAGACCCAGTACTTC.

The rearrangement uses TRBV28 and TRBJ1-2; possible D gene TRBD1, 6 bases. Per the germline V gene, CDR1 is MDHEN and CDR2 is SYDVKM. CDR3 length: 13 residues. V gave up 5 bases and J gave up 3 bases, with 10 bases separating them. In DNA, the CDR3 is TGTGCCAGCAGTCCCACAGGGCACTATGGCTACACCTTC. Translated: CASSPTGHYGYTF.

The chain uses TRBV7-8 and TRBJ2-7; D remains ambiguous. The V gene lost 5 bases and the J gene lost 1 base, with 9 bases spanning the gap. The CDR3 totals 13 residues. Germline CDR1 SGHVS, CDR2 FQNEAQ. CDR3 in DNA: TGTGCCAGCAGCCCCGGTATATCCTACGAGCAGTACTTC. Protein sequence: CASSPGISYEQYF.

This sequence joins TRBV5-1 and TRBJ2-1; D gene uncertain. Germline loops: CDR1 SGHRS, CDR2 YFSETQ. Trimming removed 4 bases from V and 7 bases from J, with 15 bases in between. The CDR3 runs 14 residues. The CDR3 loop reads CASSIGSERNEQFF. In DNA, the CDR3 is TGCGCCAGCAGCATCGGTTCGGAGAGGAATGAGCAGTTCTTC.

This chain joins TRBV7-8 and TRBJ2-7; no firm D call. Per the germline V gene, CDR1 is SGHVS and CDR2 is FQNEAQ. This CDR3 is 13 amino acids long. V dropped 1 base and J dropped 0 bases, with 4 bases sitting between them. Here the CDR3 reads CASSLGLSYEQYF. CDR3 DNA sequence: TGTGCCAGCAGCTTAGGACTCTCCTACGAGCAGTACTTC.

The chain is built from TRBV5-1 and TRBJ1-1; TRBD1 aligns across 7 bases. V lost 4 bases to trimming and J lost 4 bases; unmatched junction nucleotides: 7. This CDR3 is 14 amino acids long. The germline CDR1 and CDR2 sequences are SGHRS and YFSETQ. This CDR3 is CASSTGQAGTEAFF. The CDR3 DNA follows: TGCGCCAGCAGCACCGGACAGGCGGGCACTGAAGCTTTCTTT.

The rearrangement links TRBV18 to TRBJ1-1; 11 bases map to TRBD1. The junction had 8 bases not matched to a gene; V was cut back by 5 bases and J by 3 bases. This CDR3 has 16 amino acids. Germline CDR1 reads KGHSH; CDR2 reads LQKENI. CDR3 protein: CASSKRGQGDYTEAFF. The CDR3 bases are TGTGCCAGCTCAAAAAGGGGACAGGGGGATTACACTGAAGCTTTCTTT. Variable domain in full (rest from reference TRBV18 and TRBJ1-1): NAGVMQNPRHLVRRRGQEARLRCSPMKGHSHVYWYRQLPEEGLKFMVYLQKENIIDESGMPKERFSAEFPKEGPSILRIQQVVRGDSAAYFCASSKRGQGDYTEAFFGQGTRLTVV.

The genes are TRBV11-1 and TRBJ1-2; TRBD1 agrees at 7 bases. Germline assignment: CDR1 SGHAT and CDR2 FQDESV (reference sequence). The CDR3 is 15 amino acids. After removal of 2 bases from V and 7 bases from J, the junction contained 10 bases not matched to a gene. The DNA for the CDR3 is TGTGCCAGCAGCTTACCCGGTACAGGGGCGTTTGGCTACACCTTC. Amino acids: CASSLPGTGAFGYTF.

In this sample, this clone turned up once. V is TRBV9 and J is TRBJ2-7; the match to TRBD2 covers 10 bases. CDR1 and CDR2 (germline): SGDLS, YYNGEE. The CDR3 contains 14 residues. The junction had 1 base not matched to a gene; V was cut back by 2 bases and J by 2 bases. This CDR3 reads CASSVGLAAYEQYF. The CDR3 region has the DNA TGTGCCAGCAGCGTCGGACTAGCGGCCTACGAGCAGTACTTC.

There are a few counts of this clone. V gene TRBV4-3 combines with J gene TRBJ2-7; D possibly corresponds to TRBD2 (6 bases). Trimming stripped 0 bases from V and 3 bases from J, with 12 bases between. This CDR3 has 15 residues. The germline V gene encodes CDR1 LGHNA and CDR2 YSLEER. CDR3 sequence: CASSQERGGNYEQYF. The CDR3, as DNA: TGCGCCAGCAGCCAAGAGCGAGGAGGGAACTACGAGCAGTACTTC.

The chain joins TRBV19 to TRBJ2-3; a weak D match, TRBD1 (6 bases). The CDR3 covers 13 residues. CDR1 and CDR2 from the germline V gene are LNHDA and SQIVND (reference sequence). The V and J ends lost 7 bases and 3 bases respectively, with 11 bases between them. CDR3 residues: CASTTGLTDTQYF. In DNA form, the CDR3 reads TGTGCCAGTACTACAGGGTTAACAGATACGCAGTATTTT. Based on the CDR3 plus reference TRBV19 and TRBJ2-3, the full variable domain is DGGITQSPKYLFRKEGQNVTLSCEQNLNHDAMYWYRQDPGQGLRLIYYSQIVNDFQKGDIAEGYSVSREKKESFPLTVTSAQKNPTAFYLCASTTGLTDTQYFGPGTRLTVL.

The V and J genes are TRBV4-1 and TRBJ1-5; 7 nucleotides agree with TRBD1. The CDR3 consists of 18 residues. The germline CDR1 and CDR2 sequences are MGHRA and YSYEKL. J was trimmed by 4 bases and V by 1 base; bases with no gene match: 13. CDR3: CASSQGTLRGLGNQPQHF. The CDR3, as DNA: TGCGCCAGCAGCCAAGGGACACTTAGGGGGCTCGGGAATCAGCCCCAGCATTTT.

The chain recombines TRBV15 with TRBJ2-5; D call uncertain. V shed 4 bases and J shed 5 bases, with 23 bases lying between them. The CDR3 covers 17 residues. CDR1 and CDR2 (germline): LNHNV, YYDKDF (reference sequence). The DNA of the CDR3 is TGTGCCACCAGCACCCGTCCGACATCCAAGGTTTGGGAGACCCAGTACTTC. Translating it yields CATSTRPTSKVWETQYF.